The rows below give T cell receptor beta chains drawn from one sample of a study of cytomegalovirus exposure and HLA in healthy donors. Produced via immunoSEQ multiplex PCR; TCRdb's table is partial and in-frame only. The data show just over 150,000 clones, 80% to 90% seen once. Sequencing input: PBMCs. The receptors stem from a woman younger than 35 in good health and CMV-seronegative. Each CDR3 is given with its conserved first and last residue. The D gene is left open where the match is weak. Size is omitted from some rows. Given values are once, few, many or a class for expanded clones.

.,TRBV18,17,TRBJ2-1,.,TGTGCCAGCTCACGACTTTTTGAGGGAAGCTCCTACAATGAGCAGTTCTTC,CASSRLFEGSSYNEQFF
.,TRBV6-5,14,TRBJ2-1,.,TGTGCCAGCAGTTTCTCAGAGCACTACAATGAGCAGTTCTTC,CASSFSEHYNEQFF
TRBD1,TRBV6-4,12,TRBJ1-2,.,TGTGCCAGCAGTGCCTCAGGGGGCGGCTACACCTTC,CASSASGGGYTF
.,TRBV7-2,15,TRBJ2-5,.,TGTGCCAGCAGCTTAGTAGAGGGAAGCCAAGAGACCCAGTACTTC,CASSLVEGSQETQYF
TRBD1,TRBV4-1,16,TRBJ2-2,.,TGCGCCAGCAGCCAACCGGGACAGGGGGCCTCCGGGGAGCTGTTTTTT,CASSQPGQGASGELFF
.,TRBV7-6,13,TRBJ2-7,.,TGTGCCAGCAGCTCCTCCCCCTCTTACGAGCAGTACTTC,CASSSSPSYEQYF
TRBD2,TRBV28,15,TRBJ2-7,.,TGTGCCAGCAGCCTCAGACTAGCGGGGTCCTACGAGCAGTACTTC,CASSLRLAGSYEQYF
TRBD2,TRBV6-7,13,TRBJ2-5,few,TGTGCCAGCACCCCTCGACTAGCGGGAGAGCAGTACTTC,CASTPRLAGEQYF
.,TRBV19,15,TRBJ1-3,.,TGTGCCAGTGCCCCTGCGGGCGGGTCTGGAAACACCATATATTTT,CASAPAGGSGNTIYF
TRBD1,TRBV4-1,15,TRBJ2-3,.,TGCGCCAGCAGCCCGGACAGGGGTAGTGCAGATACGCAGTATTTT,CASSPDRGSADTQYF
.,TRBV19,13,TRBJ1-1,.,TGTGCCAGTAGTACGCCCCCGGAGGTCGGAGCTTTCTTT,CASSTPPEVGAFF
.,TRBV27,16,TRBJ1-1,.,TGTGCCAGCAGGGAGAACCGGGGGGCAGGTGACACTGAAGCTTTCTTT,CASRENRGAGDTEAFF
.,TRBV7-6,14,TRBJ1-1,.,TGTGCCAGCAGCTTAATGACAGGACCTACTGAAGCTTTCTTT,CASSLMTGPTEAFF
TRBD2,TRBV9,18,TRBJ2-3,.,TGTGCCAGCAGTGTAGACCGGGGGACTAGCGGGGGGAGAGATACGCAGTATTTT,CASSVDRGTSGGRDTQYF
.,TRBV5-5,12,TRBJ1-1,.,TGTGCCAGCGGGAGGGGGACCACTGAAGCTTTCTTT,CASGRGTTEAFF
TRBD2,TRBV6-4,17,TRBJ2-3,.,TGTGCCAGCAGCCTAACTAGCGGGGGGATCCGCACAGATACGCAGTATTTT,CASSLTSGGIRTDTQYF
.,TRBV5-4,13,TRBJ1-4,.,TGTGCCAGCAGCAAACTCCCTAATGAAAAACTGTTTTTT,CASSKLPNEKLFF
TRBD2,TRBV27,16,TRBJ2-2,.,TGTGCCAGCAGTTTTTCGGGGGGGGAAGTCACCGGGGAGCTGTTTTTT,CASSFSGGEVTGELFF
.,TRBV5-1,15,TRBJ1-4,.,TGCGCCAGCAGCCCAAGGGGAAGGGCTAATGAAAAACTGTTTTTT,CASSPRGRANEKLFF
.,TRBV19,13,TRBJ1-1,.,TGTGCCAGTAGTATTCTGGGGGGCACTGAAGCTTTCTTT,CASSILGGTEAFF
.,TRBV6-1,14,TRBJ1-1,.,TGTGCCACCCCACGGTCCGGGGAGACAACTGAAGCTTTCTTT,CATPRSGETTEAFF
.,TRBV7-2,15,TRBJ2-7,.,TGTGCCAGCAGCCCGCAGGGGAGCAGCTCCTACGAGCAGTACTTC,CASSPQGSSSYEQYF
.,TRBV5-3,16,TRBJ1-3,.,TGTGTCAGAAGGCAGGCAGGCCCCGGCTCTGGAAACACCATATATTTT,CVRRQAGPGSGNTIYF
.,TRBV7-9,12,TRBJ1-1,.,TGTGCCAGCAGCTACCAGGGGCCTGAAGCTTTCTTT,CASSYQGPEAFF
TRBD1,TRBV7-8,15,TRBJ2-2,.,TGTGCCAGCAGCTTCGCAGGGGGGAACACCGGGGAGCTGTTTTTT,CASSFAGGNTGELFF
TRBD2,TRBV6-4,16,TRBJ2-1,few,TGTGCCAGCAGCCCATTGGGGACTAGCGGGAGAGGCGAGCAGTTCTTC,CASSPLGTSGRGEQFF
.,TRBV29-1,12,TRBJ2-5,.,TGCAGCGTTGAAAAGCCGCCGGGGACCCAGTACTTC,CSVEKPPGTQYF
TRBD1,TRBV27,15,TRBJ2-2,once,TGTGCCAGCAGACTCGACAGGGGAGGAGCCGGGGAGCTGTTTTTT,CASRLDRGGAGELFF
.,TRBV5-1,15,TRBJ1-5,.,TGCGCCAGCAGCTTGGGTCCGGGCGGGGATCAGCCCCAGCATTTT,CASSLGPGGDQPQHF
TRBD1,TRBV2,16,TRBJ1-5,once,TGTGCCAGCCGGGGGATCCGGGACAGTAGCAATCAGCCCCAGCATTTT,CASRGIRDSSNQPQHF
.,TRBV5-1,13,TRBJ1-2,.,TGCGCCAGCAGCTTGGAGCCCCCCTATGGCTACACCTTC,CASSLEPPYGYTF
TRBD1,TRBV5-5,16,TRBJ2-1,.,TGTGCCAGCAGCGAACCCGGGACAGGGAACTACAATGAGCAGTTCTTC,CASSEPGTGNYNEQFF
TRBD1,TRBV5-4,16,TRBJ2-5,once,TGTGCCAGCAGCTCCGAACCACAGGGGGGTCAAGAGACCCAGTACTTC,CASSSEPQGGQETQYF
TRBD1,TRBV7-8,14,TRBJ1-3,.,TGTGCCAGCAGCGAACAGGGGTATGGAAACACCATATATTTT,CASSEQGYGNTIYF
.,TRBV9,15,TRBJ2-1,.,TGTGCCAGCAGCGTCCTTGTGGGGGCCAACAATGAGCAGTTCTTC,CASSVLVGANNEQFF
.,TRBV19,13,TRBJ2-5,.,TGTGCCAGTAGTATCATCCGGGGGGAGACCCAGTACTTC,CASSIIRGETQYF
.,TRBV2,11,TRBJ2-5,.,TGTGCCAGCAGTTCACAAGAGACCCAGTACTTC,CASSSQETQYF
TRBD1,TRBV7-6,16,TRBJ2-5,once,TGTGCCAGCAGCTTAGGGGCTGGACAGGGGCAAGAGACCCAGTACTTC,CASSLGAGQGQETQYF
TRBD2,TRBV19,15,TRBJ2-1,.,TGTGCCAGTAGCCCACTAGCGGGGGCCGCTGATGAGCAGTTCTTC,CASSPLAGAADEQFF
TRBD2,TRBV11-2,14,TRBJ2-5,.,TGTGCCAGCAGCCCTACTAGCGGGGTGGAGACCCAGTACTTC,CASSPTSGVETQYF
.,TRBV7-2,14,TRBJ2-3,.,TGTGCCCGTTCCCAGGGATTGGGAACAGATACGCAGTATTTT,CARSQGLGTDTQYF